The T cell receptor (beta chain) under discussion was sequenced for a study of blood T cell repertoires in COVID-19. Study-wide context: Collection of acute and convalescent COVID-19 samples took place in the United States, Italy and Spain. From T cells, B-cell-depleted T cells, or PBMCs came the material, which was cDNA or gDNA.

Germline values: CDR1 SGHRS, CDR2 YFSETQ. Trimming removed 2 bases from V and 5 bases from J; junction bases left unmatched: 8. The CDR3 spans 15 residues. Under the authors' procedure: Reference gene primers were amplified, and this amplification served to estimate nucleated cell counts. Repertoires were generated with immunoSEQ multiplex PCR, while TCRdb's copy carries only in-frame clones and drops some. V and J calls and clone size are those listed in that table; D and trimming were worked out from the DNA. The sample holds fewer than 300,000 clones; over 70% are singletons and the top ten take around 3.2%.

The source material was peripheral blood. This chain links TRBV5-1 with TRBJ2-3, with 7 bases aligning to TRBD2. The sequence was obtained from a woman at least 80 years old with acute or convalescent COVID-19. The CDR3 protein is CASSFLAEIGDTQYF. The CDR3 DNA sequence: TGCGCCAGCAGCTTCCTAGCGGAGATAGGAGATACGCAGTATTTT.